This record looks at one TCR beta chain sequence and its context. Its antigen is as yet unknown. This sample was taken from a study of T cell clones after liver transplantation. Overall study results and limits: Circulating graft-donor-reactive CD4 TCRbeta sequences fell significantly post-transplant in most of the 8 subjects.

TCRdb's copy holds only in-frame clones and misses some; the assay was immunoSEQ multiplex PCR. Seen here are some 110,000 clones, about nine tenths observed once, and the top ten hold around 0.83%. The TCR was taken from a human patient who received a liver transplant. Some T cells may be provided by the graft donor. The sequences come from CD4+ T cells from blood, collected 12 months after liver transplant.

The CDR3 loop is CATRSPQGAGNEQFF. The CDR3 nucleotides read TGTGCCACCAGAAGTCCACAGGGGGCGGGAAATGAGCAGTTCTTC. This sequence joins TRBV15 and TRBJ2-1, with 9 bases aligning to TRBD1. The J segment lost 7 bases and the V segment lost 6 bases, leaving 10 bases of the junction unmatched. CDR1 is LNHNV and CDR2 is YYDKDF in the germline V gene (reference sequence). The CDR3 runs to 15 residues.